Listed below are T cell receptor beta chains from one sample, sequenced in a study of PD-1 blockade in mismatch repair-deficient tumors. Clones were read by immunoSEQ multiplex PCR, and TCRdb kept only the in-frame ones, dropping some. The data show just under 80,000 clones, approximately 80% seen once. Sequenced here: peripheral blood, sampled 44 weeks after starting pembrolizumab. The receptors here all came from an adult with mismatch repair-deficient cancer. The CDR3 runs from the conserved cysteine through the conserved F or W.

j_gene: TRBJ1-4; v_gene: TRBV7-9; len: 13; CDR3aa: CASSARGLEKLFF
j_gene: TRBJ1-4; v_gene: TRBV9; len: 12; CDR3aa: CASSPGEEKLFF
j_gene: TRBJ2-7; v_gene: TRBV4-1; len: 16; CDR3aa: CASSQDRDRADYEQYF
j_gene: TRBJ2-3; v_gene: TRBV7-2; len: 15; CDR3aa: CASSLMGATADTQYF
j_gene: TRBJ2-3; v_gene: TRBV9; len: 15; CDR3aa: CASSVSGTEADTQYF
j_gene: TRBJ2-3; v_gene: TRBV6-6; len: 13; CDR3aa: CASTPPSTDTQYF
j_gene: TRBJ2-2; v_gene: TRBV11-3; len: 16; CDR3aa: CASSPRTGPNTGELFF
j_gene: TRBJ1-1; v_gene: TRBV5-1; len: 14; CDR3aa: CASSPGTENTEAFF
j_gene: TRBJ1-1; v_gene: TRBV19; len: 17; CDR3aa: CASSPRQGAFRYTEAFF
j_gene: TRBJ2-5; v_gene: TRBV7-9; len: 14; CDR3aa: CASSSMTDQETQYF
j_gene: TRBJ1-2; v_gene: TRBV6-5; len: 13; CDR3aa: CASSSQVGWGYTF
j_gene: TRBJ2-7; v_gene: TRBV5-5; len: 15; CDR3aa: CASSLSGSGSYEQYF
j_gene: TRBJ2-3; v_gene: TRBV6-5; len: 15; CDR3aa: CASRLLAGVTDTQYF
j_gene: TRBJ2-5; v_gene: TRBV15; len: 13; CDR3aa: CATSLIQEETQYF
j_gene: TRBJ2-7; v_gene: TRBV27; len: 13; CDR3aa: CASSRGEPYEQYF
j_gene: TRBJ2-1; v_gene: TRBV18; len: 13; CDR3aa: CASSQGLDNEQFF
j_gene: TRBJ1-2; v_gene: TRBV5-1; len: 13; CDR3aa: CASSPGGAAGYTF
j_gene: TRBJ2-1; v_gene: TRBV9; len: 14; CDR3aa: CASSANLAYNEQFF
j_gene: TRBJ1-5; v_gene: TRBV12-5; len: 14; CDR3aa: CASGSGTGRISQHF
j_gene: TRBJ2-7; v_gene: TRBV18; len: 14; CDR3aa: CASSEDRGLYEQYF
j_gene: TRBJ2-7; v_gene: TRBV7-2; len: 15; CDR3aa: CASSLEGGSSYEQYF
j_gene: TRBJ1-1; v_gene: TRBV28; len: 13; CDR3aa: CASNKAWSREAFF
j_gene: TRBJ1-1; v_gene: TRBV6-5; len: 13; CDR3aa: CASRKGQNTEAFF
j_gene: TRBJ1-2; v_gene: TRBV4-1; len: 15; CDR3aa: CASSRRGLENYGYTF
j_gene: TRBJ1-1; v_gene: TRBV7-9; len: 11; CDR3aa: CASSFDTEAFF
j_gene: TRBJ1-2; v_gene: TRBV6-6; len: 14; CDR3aa: CASSQGAKANGYTF
j_gene: TRBJ1-5; v_gene: TRBV19; len: 14; CDR3aa: CASSTHGDNQPQHF
j_gene: TRBJ1-2; v_gene: TRBV2; len: 15; CDR3aa: CASSLTISDSYGYTF
j_gene: TRBJ2-3; v_gene: TRBV9; len: 15; CDR3aa: CASSVGGLGTDTQYF
j_gene: TRBJ1-5; v_gene: TRBV30; len: 16; CDR3aa: CAWSVPRGMGNQPQHF
j_gene: TRBJ2-3; v_gene: TRBV7-9; len: 14; CDR3aa: CASSLGASTDTQYF